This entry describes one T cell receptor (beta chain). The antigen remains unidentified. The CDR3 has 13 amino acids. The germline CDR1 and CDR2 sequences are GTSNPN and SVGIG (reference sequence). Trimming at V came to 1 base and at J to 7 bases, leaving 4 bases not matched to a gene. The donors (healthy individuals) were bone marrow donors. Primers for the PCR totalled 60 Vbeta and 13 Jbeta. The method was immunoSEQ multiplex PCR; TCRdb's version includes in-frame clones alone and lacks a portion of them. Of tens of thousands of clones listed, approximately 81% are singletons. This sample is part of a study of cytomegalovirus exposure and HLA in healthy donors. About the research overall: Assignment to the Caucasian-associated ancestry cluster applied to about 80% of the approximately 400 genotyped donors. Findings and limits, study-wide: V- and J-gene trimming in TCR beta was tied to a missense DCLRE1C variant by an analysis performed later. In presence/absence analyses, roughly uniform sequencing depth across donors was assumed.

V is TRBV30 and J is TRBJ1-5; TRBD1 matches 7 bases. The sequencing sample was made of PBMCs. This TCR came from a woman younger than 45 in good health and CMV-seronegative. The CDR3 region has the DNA TGTGCCTGGAGTGGGGCGACAGGGCAGCCCCAGCATTTT. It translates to CAWSGATGQPQHF.